The TCR beta chain under discussion was sequenced for a study of T cell responses to AZD1222 COVID-19 vaccine. Sequencing was performed with immunoSEQ multiplex PCR; in TCRdb, only in-frame clones are kept and a portion is missing. The table shows some 120,000 clones, with approximately 88% occurring only once. The sequences come from peripheral blood, collected on day 0 of AZD1222 vaccination. The origin of this receptor is an adult in good health.

The CDR3: CASSPPGSSWGYTF. CDR3 coding DNA: TGTGCCAGCTCACCACCGGGGAGTTCGTGGGGCTACACCTTC. V and J are TRBV18 and TRBJ1-2, with no clear D. Germline loops: CDR1 KGHSH, CDR2 LQKENI. The CDR3 is made up of 14 amino acids. Trimming shortened V by 0 bases and J by 8 bases, and 13 bases separated the two germline ends.